This T cell receptor (beta chain) derives from a study of cytomegalovirus exposure and HLA in healthy donors. General study points: Sequence variants that were highly shared formed a cluster that was likely a sequencing artifact.

Germline V lookup: CDR1 SGHAT, CDR2 FQNNGV. The length of the CDR3 is 14 residues. V lost 0 bases to trimming and J lost 11 bases; unmatched junction nucleotides: 6. Vbeta (60) and Jbeta (13) primers were used in the PCR. Libraries were prepared by immunoSEQ multiplex PCR; TCRdb keeps only in-frame clonotypes and omits some of them. The sample totals approximately 150,000 clones. In regard to this clone: Its antigen is still unknown.

The receptor comes from a woman aged 45-65 years in good health and CMV-seronegative. The material sequenced was PBMCs. The chain combines TRBV11-2 with TRBJ2-1, with 8 bases identical to TRBD2. The CDR3 region is CASSLERGVGKQFF. CDR3 nucleotides: TGTGCCAGCAGCTTAGAGCGGGGGGTAGGTAAGCAGTTCTTC. The full variable domain, with the rest looked up from reference TRBV11-2 and TRBJ2-1, is EAGVAQSPRYKIIEKRQSVAFWCNPISGHATLYWYQQILGQGPKLLIQFQNNGVVDDSQLPKDRFSAERLKGVDSTLKIQPAKLEDSAVYLCASSLERGVGKQFFGPGTRLTVL.